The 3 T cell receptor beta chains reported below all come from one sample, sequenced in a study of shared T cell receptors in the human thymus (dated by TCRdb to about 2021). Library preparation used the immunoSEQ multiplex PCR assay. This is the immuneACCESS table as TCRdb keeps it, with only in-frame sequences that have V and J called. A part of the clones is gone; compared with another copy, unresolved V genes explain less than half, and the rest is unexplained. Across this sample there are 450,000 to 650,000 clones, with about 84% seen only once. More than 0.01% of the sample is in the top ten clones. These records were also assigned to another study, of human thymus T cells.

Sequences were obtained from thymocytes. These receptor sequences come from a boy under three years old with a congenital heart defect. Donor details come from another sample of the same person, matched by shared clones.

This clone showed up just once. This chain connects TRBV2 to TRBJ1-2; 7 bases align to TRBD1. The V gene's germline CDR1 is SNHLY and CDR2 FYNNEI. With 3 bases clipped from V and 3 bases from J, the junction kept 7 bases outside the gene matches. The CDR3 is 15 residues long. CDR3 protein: CASSELGQGDYGYTF. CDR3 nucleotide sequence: TGTGCCAGCAGTGAGCTGGGCCAGGGGGACTATGGCTACACCTTC.

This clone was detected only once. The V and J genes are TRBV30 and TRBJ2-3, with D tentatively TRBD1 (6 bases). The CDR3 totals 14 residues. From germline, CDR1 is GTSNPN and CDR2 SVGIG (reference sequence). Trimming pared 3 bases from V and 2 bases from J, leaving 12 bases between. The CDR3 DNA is TGTGCCTGGAGGTGGGACACCCTCACAGATACGCAGTATTTT. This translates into CAWRWDTLTDTQYF.

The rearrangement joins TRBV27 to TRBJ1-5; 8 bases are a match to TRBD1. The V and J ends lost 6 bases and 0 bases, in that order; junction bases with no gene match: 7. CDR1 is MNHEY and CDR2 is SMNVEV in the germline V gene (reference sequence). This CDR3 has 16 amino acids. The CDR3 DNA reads TGTGCCAGCAGGAAGAACAGGGGGGGTAGCAATCAGCCCCAGCATTTT. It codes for CASRKNRGGSNQPQHF.